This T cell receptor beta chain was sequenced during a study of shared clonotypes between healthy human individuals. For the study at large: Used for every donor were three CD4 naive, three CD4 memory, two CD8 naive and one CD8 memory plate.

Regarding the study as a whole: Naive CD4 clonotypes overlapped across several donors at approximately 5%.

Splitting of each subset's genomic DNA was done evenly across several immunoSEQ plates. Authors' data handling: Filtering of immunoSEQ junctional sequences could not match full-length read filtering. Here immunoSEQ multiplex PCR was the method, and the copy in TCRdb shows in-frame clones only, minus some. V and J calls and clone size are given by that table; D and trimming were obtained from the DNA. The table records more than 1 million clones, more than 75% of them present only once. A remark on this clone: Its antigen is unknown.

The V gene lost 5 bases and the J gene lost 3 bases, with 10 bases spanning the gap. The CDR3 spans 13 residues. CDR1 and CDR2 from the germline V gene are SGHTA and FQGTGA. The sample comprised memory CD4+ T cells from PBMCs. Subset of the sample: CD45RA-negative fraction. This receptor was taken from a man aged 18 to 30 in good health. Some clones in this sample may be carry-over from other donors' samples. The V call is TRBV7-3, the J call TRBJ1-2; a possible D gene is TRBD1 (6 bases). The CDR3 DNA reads TGTGCCAGCAGCCGGGACACAGACTATGGCTACACCTTC. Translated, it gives CASSRDTDYGYTF.